This T cell receptor (beta chain) was found in a study of a mutant IDH1 vaccine in newly diagnosed glioma. Overall study: The earlier regimen, radiotherapy, temozolomide, or both, was most often both.

Per the germline V gene, CDR1 is SGHNT and CDR2 is YENEEA. The junction had 13 bases not matched to a gene; V was cut back by 3 bases and J by 7 bases. The CDR3 runs 18 residues. Using immunoSEQ multiplex PCR, the repertoire was profiled, and TCRdb retains in-frame clones only, with some absent. The repertoire holds about 96,000 clones, with about 82% as singletons. Time point denoted: baseline, week 1 (first vaccination visit). Treatment of the sample: pre-vaccination baseline after standard-of-care therapy. The TCR sequence derives from a man between 35 and 55 years old with glioma. Sequenced material: PBMCs, taken from a glioma patient treated with radiotherapy, temozolomide or both. This rearrangement joins TRBV11-3 to TRBJ2-1; 12 bases are a match to TRBD2. The CDR3, as DNA: TGTGCCAGCAGCTTGCGCCCCCCCGCTAGCGGGAGGGTTAATGAGCAGTTCTTC. Protein product: CASSLRPPASGRVNEQFF.